This T cell receptor beta chain was documented in a study of control samples from healthy donors and cancer patients. The method was immunoSEQ multiplex PCR; TCRdb's version includes in-frame clones alone and lacks a portion of them. The table records 170,000 or so clones, approximately 94% of them present only once. CDR1 and CDR2 from the germline V gene are SGHTA and FQGNSA. The V and J ends lost 5 bases and 7 bases, in that order; junction bases with no gene match: 8. The CDR3 runs to 14 residues. This sequence joins TRBV7-2 and TRBJ1-5, with 7 bases lining up with TRBD1. Sequencing was carried out using blood. This clonotype originated in a woman under 30 in good health. The CDR3 coding sequence is TGTGCCAGCAGCGCCGGGACAGTGACACAGCCCCAGCATTTT. Translated, it gives CASSAGTVTQPQHF.